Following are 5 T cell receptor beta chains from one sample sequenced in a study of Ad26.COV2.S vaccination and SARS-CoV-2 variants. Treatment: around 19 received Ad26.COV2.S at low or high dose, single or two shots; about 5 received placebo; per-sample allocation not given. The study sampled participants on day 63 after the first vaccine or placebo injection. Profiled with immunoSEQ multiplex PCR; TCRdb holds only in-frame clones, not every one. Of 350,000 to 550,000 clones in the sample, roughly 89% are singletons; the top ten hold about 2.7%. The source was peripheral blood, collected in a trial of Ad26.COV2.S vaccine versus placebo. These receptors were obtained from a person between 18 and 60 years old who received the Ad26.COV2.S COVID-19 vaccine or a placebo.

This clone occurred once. CDR3 in DNA: TGTGCCAGCAAACAGTTCCTCTACGAGCAGTACTTC. Encoded protein: CASKQFLYEQYF. This chain connects TRBV2 to TRBJ2-7; D is unresolved. CDR1 and CDR2 from the germline V gene are SNHLY and FYNNEI. CDR3 length equals 12 residues. Trimming shortened V by 7 bases and J by 3 bases, and 10 bases separated the two germline ends.

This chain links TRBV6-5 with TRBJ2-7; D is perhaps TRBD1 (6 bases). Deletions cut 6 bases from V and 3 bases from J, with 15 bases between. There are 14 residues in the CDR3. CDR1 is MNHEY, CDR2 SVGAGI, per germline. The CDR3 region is CASSLTGTLYEQYV. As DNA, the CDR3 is TGTGCCAGCAGCCTGACCGGGACACTCTACGAGCAGTACGTC.

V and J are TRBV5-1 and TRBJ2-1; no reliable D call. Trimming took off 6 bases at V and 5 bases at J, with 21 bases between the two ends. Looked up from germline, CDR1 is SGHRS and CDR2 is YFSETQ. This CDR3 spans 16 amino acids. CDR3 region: CASNTIPDRYNNEQFF. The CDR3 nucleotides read TGCGCCAGCAACACTATTCCCGACCGCTACAACAATGAGCAGTTCTTC.

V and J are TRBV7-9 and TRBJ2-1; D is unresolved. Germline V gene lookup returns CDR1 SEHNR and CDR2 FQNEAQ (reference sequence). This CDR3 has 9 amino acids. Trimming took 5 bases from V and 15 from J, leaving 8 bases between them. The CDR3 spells CASSPNPFF. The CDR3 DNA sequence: TGTGCCAGCAGCCCTAATCCGTTCTTC.

The CDR3 DNA reads TGTGCCAGCAGCCCAGCCGGGACTAGCTTCGGTGAGCAGTTCTTC. This encodes CASSPAGTSFGEQFF. The chain is built from TRBV7-3 and TRBJ2-1, with 9 bases matching TRBD2. This CDR3 comprises 15 residues. CDR1 and CDR2 (germline): SGHTA, FQGTGA. The V segment lost 5 bases and the J segment 9 bases; nucleotides outside the gene matches: 11. Full variable domain (missing parts from reference TRBV7-3 and TRBJ2-1): GAGVSQTPSNKVTEKGKYVELRCDPISGHTALYWYRQSLGQGPEFLIYFQGTGAADDSGLPNDRFFAVRPEGSVSTLKIQRTERGDSAVYLCASSPAGTSFGEQFFGPGTRLTVL.